This TCR beta chain was captured by sequencing in a study of blood T cell repertoires in COVID-19. Sequenced by immunoSEQ multiplex PCR; TCRdb stores in-frame clones only, minus some. Of some 250,000 clones listed, over 65% are singletons. This CDR3 spans 15 amino acids. V shed 4 bases, J shed 5 bases, and the junction held 10 bases outside the gene matches. Germline values: CDR1 SGHRS, CDR2 YFSETQ. The V gene is TRBV5-1, the J gene TRBJ2-7, with 9 bases lining up with TRBD1. Sequenced sample: peripheral blood. The receptor was derived from an elderly woman with acute or convalescent COVID-19. In DNA form, the CDR3 reads TGCGCCAGCAGCCCCGGACAGGGGTTTTCCCACGAGCAGTACTTC. This encodes CASSPGQGFSHEQYF.